This T cell receptor beta chain was retrieved from a study of shared clonotypes between healthy human individuals. Repertoires were generated with immunoSEQ multiplex PCR, while TCRdb's copy carries only in-frame clones and drops some. The table records around 2.5 million clones, over 85% of them present only once. This clone was observed a few times. CDR1 and CDR2 (germline): SGHAT, FQNNGV. The V gene lost 5 bases and the J gene lost 3 bases, with 14 bases spanning the gap. CDR3 length: 15 amino acids. The chain recombines TRBV11-2 with TRBJ2-1; D is unresolved. This TCR came from a man younger than 30 in good health. Some clones in this sample may be carry-over from other donors' samples. The sequencing input was naive CD4+ T cells from PBMCs. Subset defined: CD45RA+ positively selected. The CDR3 protein is CASSAGSAIYNEQFF. As DNA, the CDR3 is TGTGCCAGCAGCGCAGGAAGTGCTATCTACAATGAGCAGTTCTTC. The whole variable domain, remainder taken from reference TRBV11-2 and TRBJ2-1, is EAGVAQSPRYKIIEKRQSVAFWCNPISGHATLYWYQQILGQGPKLLIQFQNNGVVDDSQLPKDRFSAERLKGVDSTLKIQPAKLEDSAVYLCASSAGSAIYNEQFFGPGTRLTVL.